The next 28 T cell receptor beta chains were all read from a single sample in a study of T cell changes during pregnancy in multiple sclerosis. TCRdb keeps only in-frame clones here, not all; method: immunoSEQ multiplex PCR. The data contain roughly 72,000 clones, more than 70% of them singletons. This sample comprised peripheral blood, obtained in the first trimester of pregnancy. These TCRs come from a female donor in good health, enrolled as a control in a pregnancy study.

V usage is TRBV5-6 and J usage is TRBJ1-2; maybe TRBD1 (6 bases). From germline, CDR1 is SGHDT and CDR2 YYEEEE. The germline V and J ends were trimmed by 3 bases and 0 bases, with 15 bases remaining between them. This CDR3 is built from 16 residues. CDR3 in DNA: TGTGCCAGCAGCTCCCTTGTACAGGGCACTAACTATGGCTACACCTTC. Encoded protein: CASSSLVQGTNYGYTF.

The V gene is TRBV6-1, the J gene TRBJ2-7; perhaps TRBD2 as D (6 bases). V lost 6 bases and J 7 bases, leaving 13 bases between the germline ends. Germline loops: CDR1 MNHNS, CDR2 SASEGT. The CDR3 runs 12 residues. The CDR3 DNA sequence: TGTGCCAGCAGACACCCAGGACTAGAGCAGTACTTC. Translating gives CASRHPGLEQYF.

The CDR3 reads CASSPNGQGITNTEAFF. DNA of the CDR3: TGTGCCAGCTCACCTAATGGACAGGGTATTACGAACACTGAAGCTTTCTTT. The J gene is TRBJ1-1, the V gene TRBV18; 8 positions match TRBD1. In germline, CDR1 is KGHSH, CDR2 LQKENI. V lost 3 bases, J lost 1 base, and 10 bases stayed unmatched. There are 17 residues in the CDR3.

The V call is TRBV15, the J call TRBJ1-1; 10 nucleotides match TRBD1. The CDR3 totals 14 residues. The germline CDR1 and CDR2 sequences are LNHNV and YYDKDF (reference sequence). The trim removed 5 bases at V and 7 bases at J, leaving 7 bases unmatched. CDR3 DNA sequence: TGTGCCACCAGCCGTGACAGGGGGCTTGGTGAAGCTTTCTTT. This sequence encodes CATSRDRGLGEAFF.

V gene TRBV4-1 combines with J gene TRBJ2-3, with D possibly matching TRBD2 (6 bases). Per the germline V gene, CDR1 is MGHRA and CDR2 is YSYEKL. V lost 8 bases to trimming and J lost 0 bases, with 12 bases between them. The CDR3 consists of 14 residues. The CDR3 DNA reads TGCGCCAGCGGGGGGACCTCTAGCACAGATACGCAGTATTTT. Protein product: CASGGTSSTDTQYF.

This clone was seen only a few times. The chain is built from TRBV23-1 and TRBJ2-1; 8 bases map to TRBD1. TRBV23-1 is an open reading frame whose function is uncertain. This CDR3 has 12 residues. Trimming at V came to 10 bases and at J to 7 bases, leaving 6 bases not matched to a gene. CDR3 bases: TGCGCCACGGACAGGGTTTCGAATGAGCAGTTCTTC. Translated: CATDRVSNEQFF.

The genes are TRBV28 and TRBJ2-2; D not resolved. V was cut by 5 bases and J by 2 bases, with 9 bases left in between. The germline gives CDR1 MDHEN, CDR2 SYDVKM. The CDR3 sequence is 14 residues long. The DNA for the CDR3 is TGTGCCAGCAGTGTATTCCCAAACACCGGGGAGCTGTTTTTT. Translated, it gives CASSVFPNTGELFF. The full variable domain, its missing parts supplied by reference TRBV28 and TRBJ2-2, is DVKVTQSSRYLVKRTGEKVFLECVQDMDHENMFWYRQDPGLGLRLIYFSYDVKMKEKGDIPEGYSVSREKKERFSLILESASTNQTSMYLCASSVFPNTGELFFGEGSRLTVL.

The V and J genes are TRBV5-1 and TRBJ1-4; D possibly corresponds to TRBD1 (6 bases). Looked up from germline, CDR1 is SGHRS and CDR2 is YFSETQ. This CDR3 comprises 15 residues. The V gene lost 1 base and the J gene lost 3 bases, with 10 bases spanning the gap. Written as DNA, the CDR3 is TGCGCCAGCAGCTTGTCGGACAGTCCTAATGAAAAACTGTTTTTT. This gives the protein CASSLSDSPNEKLFF.

Remarks on this clone: One end of the junction does not line up with germline, which may come from a read error. This rearrangement joins TRBV7-7 to TRBJ2-1; possibly TRBD1 for D (6 bases). The V gene's germline CDR1 is SSHAT and CDR2 FNYEAQ (reference sequence). CDR3 length: 13 residues. The CDR3 coding sequence is TGTGCTAGCAGCCTCAACAGGGTACAGGAGCAGTTCTTC. It is translated as CASSLNRVQEQFF.

The chain carries TRBV28 and TRBJ2-5; TRBD1 agrees at 7 bases. This CDR3 comprises 14 residues. Per the germline V gene, CDR1 is MDHEN and CDR2 is SYDVKM. J was trimmed by 3 bases and V by 6 bases; bases with no gene match: 7. CDR3 coding DNA: TGTGCCAGCAGCGAGGGACAGTTAAAAGAGACCCAGTACTTC. Translating it yields CASSEGQLKETQYF.

The chain links TRBV6-1 to TRBJ2-5; TRBD2 matches 8 bases. V gave up 3 bases and J gave up 9 bases; unmatched junction bases: 9. The germline V gene has CDR1 MNHNS and CDR2 SASEGT. There are 14 residues in the CDR3. CDR3 sequence reads: CASSDRGGLPAQYF. The DNA of the CDR3 is TGTGCCAGCAGTGACCGGGGGGGCCTCCCCGCCCAGTACTTC.

This chain connects TRBV2 to TRBJ1-6; 8 bases fit TRBD1. This CDR3 is built from 17 residues. Looked up from germline, CDR1 is SNHLY and CDR2 is FYNNEI. With V trimmed by 7 bases and J by 7 bases, 15 bases remained unmatched. The CDR3: CASIGGGQARPNSPLHF. The CDR3 bases are TGTGCCAGCATCGGAGGGGGACAGGCGCGGCCGAATTCACCCCTCCACTTT.

The V and J genes are TRBV11-2 and TRBJ1-2; 7 bases line up with TRBD1. The junction had 4 bases not matched to a gene; V was cut back by 6 bases and J by 3 bases. This CDR3 has 13 residues. The germline V gene encodes CDR1 SGHAT and CDR2 FQNNGV. CDR3 nucleotide sequence: TGTGCCAGCAGACCAACAGGGGACTATGGCTACACCTTC. Protein: CASRPTGDYGYTF.

J is TRBJ2-5 and V is TRBV28; D gene unclear. V lost 6 bases and J lost 3, with 2 bases in between. The CDR3 spans 10 residues. Germline V gene lookup returns CDR1 MDHEN and CDR2 SYDVKM. CDR3: CASSEETQYF. In DNA, the CDR3 is TGTGCCAGCAGCGAAGAGACCCAGTACTTC.

The CDR3 DNA reads TGTGCCAGCAGCTGGACAGGGACTGCTGGGGCCAACGTCCTGACTTTC. Translation gives CASSWTGTAGANVLTF. The chain carries TRBV11-2 and TRBJ2-6, with TRBD1 matching over 8 bases. V was clipped by 4 bases and J by 2 bases; unmatched bases: 4. The germline gives CDR1 SGHAT, CDR2 FQNNGV. The CDR3 is 16 amino acids.

CDR3 sequence reads: CASKAGWNTEAFF. The CDR3 DNA sequence: TGTGCCAGCAAAGCAGGATGGAACACTGAAGCTTTCTTT. This sequence joins TRBV2 and TRBJ1-1; D not resolved. This CDR3 has 13 amino acids. The V gene lost 7 bases and the J gene lost 1 base, with 10 bases spanning the gap. The germline gives CDR1 SNHLY, CDR2 FYNNEI.

V and J are TRBV19 and TRBJ2-3; 9 positions match TRBD1. Germline CDR1 LNHDA, CDR2 SQIVND (reference sequence). V was pared by 4 bases and J by 4 bases, with 9 bases of the junction left unmatched. The CDR3 totals 16 residues. The chain's CDR3 is CASSNPNRGHADTQYF. The CDR3 DNA reads TGTGCCAGTAGTAACCCTAACAGGGGGCATGCAGATACGCAGTATTTT.

The chain links TRBV6-5 to TRBJ2-7; the match to TRBD1 covers 7 bases. CDR3 length: 14 residues. Trimming removed 6 bases from V and 3 bases from J; junction bases left unmatched: 8. Germline V gene sequence: CDR1 MNHEY, CDR2 SVGAGI. The CDR3 sequence is CASSLLRQGYEQYF. CDR3 nucleotide sequence: TGTGCCAGCAGCCTACTACGACAGGGCTACGAGCAGTACTTC.

DNA of the CDR3: TGTGCCAGCAGTTCGAGACGGCGGGAGGTACGGGAGCAGTACTTC. It yields the protein CASSSRRREVREQYF. The chain is built from TRBV28 and TRBJ2-5; 8 bases agree with TRBD2. Per germline, CDR1 MDHEN and CDR2 SYDVKM. With 4 bases clipped from V and 11 bases from J, the junction kept 15 bases outside the gene matches. The CDR3 is 15 residues long.

This clone was seen only a few times. The J gene is TRBJ1-1, the V gene TRBV4-2, with a possible D match to TRBD1 (5 bases). Per germline, CDR1 LGHNA and CDR2 YNFKEQ. Between the trimmed V and J ends, which lost 1 base and 10 bases, there was a span of 10 bases. The CDR3 totals 12 residues. DNA of the CDR3: TGTGCCAGCAGCCAAGGAACAAGGGGAGCTTTCTTT. Protein sequence: CASSQGTRGAFF.

DNA for the CDR3: TGTGCCAGCAGCCGGGGGGGTAGTGAAAAACTGTTTTTT. This gives the protein CASSRGGSEKLFF. The J gene is TRBJ1-4, the V gene TRBV7-2, with D tentatively TRBD1 (5 bases). CDR1 and CDR2 (germline): SGHTA, FQGNSA. The CDR3 runs 13 residues. Trimming pared 5 bases from V and 7 bases from J, leaving 11 bases between.

In regard to this clone: This sample also contains other DNA sequences that code for the same CDR3. The V gene is TRBV19, the J gene TRBJ2-5, with D unresolved. The CDR3 has 12 residues. Per germline, CDR1 LNHDA and CDR2 SQIVND (reference sequence). The germline V and J ends were trimmed by 6 bases and 2 bases, with 7 bases remaining between them. In nucleotides, the CDR3 is TGTGCCAGTAGCATCGGGCAAGAGACCCAGTACTTC. This sequence encodes CASSIGQETQYF.

The V gene is TRBV19, the J gene TRBJ1-5; TRBD1 is a possible D gene (6 bases). The ends were cut back, 7 bases at V and 4 bases at J, with 23 bases in the middle. The CDR3 contains 17 residues. In germline, CDR1 is LNHDA, CDR2 SQIVND (reference sequence). DNA of the CDR3: TGTGCCAGTAAGGGGCCGAGGGGGGGTTCAGCAAATCAGCCCCAGCATTTT. Its translation: CASKGPRGGSANQPQHF.

The chain carries TRBV7-9 and TRBJ2-5; tentatively, D is TRBD1 (6 bases). Germline V gives CDR1 SEHNR, CDR2 FQNEAQ (reference sequence). CDR3 length equals 17 residues. The V end was cut by 3 bases, the J end by 2 bases, with 19 bases between. The CDR3 region is CASSFPPPGQPQETQYF. The CDR3 nucleotides are TGTGCCAGCAGCTTTCCTCCCCCCGGACAGCCACAAGAGACCCAGTACTTC.

This clone was counted between two and nine times. The rearrangement links TRBV5-6 to TRBJ1-2; D uncertain. Germline CDR1 is SGHDT and CDR2 is YYEEEE. With 0 bases removed from V and 3 bases from J, the gap between germline ends came to 12 bases. CDR3 length: 15 amino acids. The CDR3 region has the DNA TGTGCCAGCAGCTTGGATGGGCTATTCCACTATGGCTACACCTTC. It codes for CASSLDGLFHYGYTF. Looking up the rest from reference TRBV5-6 and TRBJ1-2 gives the full variable domain: DAGVTQSPTHLIKTRGQQVTLRCSPKSGHDTVSWYQQALGQGPQFIFQYYEEEERQRGNFPDRFSGHQFPNYSSELNVNALLLGDSALYLCASSLDGLFHYGYTFGSGTRLTVV.

CDR3 DNA sequence: TGTGCCAGCAGCTCCCCGACAGATAGCTCTGGAAACACCATATATTTT. Residues: CASSSPTDSSGNTIYF. V and J are TRBV7-2 and TRBJ1-3, with a tentative D call TRBD1 (5 bases). Germline V gene sequence: CDR1 SGHTA, CDR2 FQGNSA. V lost 4 bases and J lost 0, with 13 bases in between. There are 16 residues in the CDR3.

This chain links TRBV30 with TRBJ2-7, with 7 positions matching TRBD2. J was trimmed by 3 bases and V by 3 bases; bases with no gene match: 5. The CDR3 has 13 residues. The V gene's germline CDR1 is GTSNPN and CDR2 SVGIG (reference sequence). CDR3 in DNA: TGTGCCTGGAGGGGACTACCCGACTACGAGCAGTACTTC. Translation gives CAWRGLPDYEQYF.

This clone was picked up one time. This sequence joins TRBV6-5 and TRBJ1-6; 7 bases agree with TRBD1. CDR1 is MNHEY, CDR2 SVGAGI, per germline. This CDR3 contains 14 residues. V dropped 10 bases and J dropped 7; count of bases not matched to a gene: 10. CDR3 loop: CATAIDRANSPLHF. CDR3 nucleotide sequence: TGTGCCACCGCGATCGACAGGGCCAATTCACCCCTCCACTTT.